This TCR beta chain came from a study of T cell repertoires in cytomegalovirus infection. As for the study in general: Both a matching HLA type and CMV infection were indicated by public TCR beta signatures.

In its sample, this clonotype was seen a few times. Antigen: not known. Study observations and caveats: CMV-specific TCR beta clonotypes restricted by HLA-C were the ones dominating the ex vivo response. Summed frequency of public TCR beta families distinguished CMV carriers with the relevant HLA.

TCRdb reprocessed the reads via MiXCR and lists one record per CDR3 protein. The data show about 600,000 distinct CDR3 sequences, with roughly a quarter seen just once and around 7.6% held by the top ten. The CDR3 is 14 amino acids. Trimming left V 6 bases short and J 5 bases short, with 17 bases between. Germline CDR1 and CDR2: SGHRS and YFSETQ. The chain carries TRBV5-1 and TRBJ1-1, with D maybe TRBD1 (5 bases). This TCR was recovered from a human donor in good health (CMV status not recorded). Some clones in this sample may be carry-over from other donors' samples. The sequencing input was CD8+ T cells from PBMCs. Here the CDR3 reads CASTPTGMATEAFF. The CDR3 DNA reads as TGCGCCAGCACCCCAACAGGCATGGCTACTGAAGCTTTCTTT.